Below are 12 T cell receptor beta chains sequenced from a single sample in a study of T-cell memory formation after mild COVID-19. TCRdb re-called the 5' RACE reads through MiXCR, storing one row per CDR3 protein. The sample includes 550,000 to 600,000 distinct CDR3 sequences, roughly 22% of them seen just once. Sequencing used PBMCs or a T cell subset sorted from them (not recorded which). The receptors here all came from an adult woman who had mild COVID-19 (a few samples of this study predate the infection). Cell type and time point are not known.

This clonotype was seen only a few times. V usage is TRBV19 and J usage is TRBJ2-7; a weak D match, TRBD2 (6 bases). This CDR3 comprises 12 residues. Trimming pared 3 bases from V and 5 bases from J, leaving 8 bases between. Germline CDR1 and CDR2: LNHDA and SQIVND (reference sequence). This chain's CDR3 is CASSMGGHEQYF. As DNA, the CDR3 is TGTGCCAGTAGTATGGGGGGACACGAGCAGTACTTC.

There are a few counts of this clonotype. This rearrangement joins TRBV7-9 to TRBJ2-4; TRBD2 matches at 12 bases. The CDR3 contains 20 residues. Germline loops: CDR1 SEHNR, CDR2 FQNEAQ (reference sequence). V shed 4 bases and J 1 base; nucleotides not matched to a gene: 14. CDR3 sequence: CASSSTLAGGPGGAKNIQYF. The CDR3 DNA follows: TGTGCCAGCAGCTCCACTCTAGCGGGAGGGCCGGGGGGTGCCAAAAACATTCAGTACTTC.

This clonotype appeared a few times. V gene TRBV7-6 combines with J gene TRBJ2-3; D not resolved. CDR1 and CDR2 (germline): SGHVS, FNYEAQ. This CDR3 is built from 15 residues. Trimming shortened V by 4 bases and J by 3 bases, and 14 bases separated the two germline ends. DNA of the CDR3: TGTGCCAGCAGCTCGAGTTCGCCAGTAACAGATACGCAGTATTTT. As protein: CASSSSSPVTDTQYF.

This clonotype was seen a few times. The V gene is TRBV19, the J gene TRBJ1-4, with D maybe TRBD1 (6 bases). Germline lookup yields CDR1 LNHDA and CDR2 SQIVND (reference sequence). There are 15 residues in the CDR3. The ends were cut back, 5 bases at V and 11 bases at J, with 21 bases in the middle. The CDR3 reads CASSPTGDMRRKLFF. CDR3 sequence (DNA): TGTGCCAGTAGTCCCACCGGGGACATGAGGAGGAAACTGTTTTTT.

This clonotype was found a few times. The CDR3 coding sequence is TGTGCCAGCAGCTTAGTGGGAGGGGCTGGGGCCAACGTCCTGACTTTC. It translates to CASSLVGGAGANVLTF. J is TRBJ2-6 and V is TRBV7-2; 7 nucleotides align to TRBD2. Germline V lookup: CDR1 SGHTA, CDR2 FQGNSA. The CDR3 has 16 amino acids. V lost 1 base, J lost 2 bases, and 2 bases stayed unmatched.

The chain has TRBV5-1 and TRBJ1-1; D uncertain. Trimming removed 2 bases at V and 3 bases at J, with 8 bases between. Germline loops: CDR1 SGHRS, CDR2 YFSETQ. This CDR3 region has 13 residues. The CDR3 DNA reads as TGCGCCAGCAGCTTCATGAGGGACACTGAAGCTTTCTTT. Encoded protein: CASSFMRDTEAFF.

The chain uses TRBV3-1 and TRBJ1-1; D might be TRBD1 (6 bases). The CDR3 has 14 residues. Trimming took off 8 bases at V and 6 bases at J, with 19 bases between the two ends. Germline CDR1 and CDR2: LGHDT and YNNKEL (reference sequence). CDR3 DNA sequence: TGTGCCAGCTCCCAAGACCAGGGGAGGTCTGAAGCTTTCTTT. It translates to CASSQDQGRSEAFF.

This clonotype was seen more than once but under ten times. The rearrangement joins TRBV27 to TRBJ1-2, with 7 bases aligning to TRBD1. After removal of 4 bases from V and 3 bases from J, the junction contained 11 bases not matched to a gene. This CDR3 region has 16 residues. CDR1 is MNHEY, CDR2 SMNVEV, per germline (reference sequence). CDR3 sequence reads: CASSSYDRVWDYGYTF. The CDR3 region has the DNA TGTGCCAGCAGTTCATACGACAGGGTTTGGGACTATGGCTACACCTTC.

This clonotype showed up just a few times. The chain has TRBV4-1 and TRBJ1-4; 7 bases map to TRBD1. The V gene's germline CDR1 is MGHRA and CDR2 YSYEKL. The length of the CDR3 is 21 residues. The V gene end was trimmed by 4 bases and the J gene end by 2 bases; junction bases not matched to a gene: 22. As DNA, the CDR3 is TGCGCCAGCAGCCCGTTGGGTCTAAGACAGGGACGAGGACGCACTAATGAAAAACTGTTTTTT. It encodes CASSPLGLRQGRGRTNEKLFF.

This clonotype was picked up a small number of times. The rearrangement links TRBV5-4 to TRBJ2-3, with 13 nucleotides matching TRBD2. The J segment lost 3 bases and the V segment lost 3 bases, leaving 4 bases of the junction unmatched. Germline CDR1 is SGHNT and CDR2 is YYREEE (reference sequence). CDR3 length equals 16 residues. The CDR3 region is CASSSLAGGRTDTQYF. Here the CDR3 DNA reads TGTGCCAGCAGCTCACTAGCGGGGGGGCGGACAGATACGCAGTATTTT. The entire variable domain, with the rest obtained from reference TRBV5-4 and TRBJ2-3, is as follows: ETGVTQSPTHLIKTRGQQVTLRCSSQSGHNTVSWYQQALGQGPQFIFQYYREEENGRGNFPPRFSGLQFPNYSSELNVNALELDDSALYLCASSSLAGGRTDTQYFGPGTRLTVL.

This clonotype was seen only a few times. The V gene is TRBV12-3 or TRBV12-4, the J gene TRBJ2-5, with D tentatively TRBD2 (6 bases). The length of the CDR3 is 17 residues. V lost 1 base to trimming and J lost 0 bases, with 15 bases between them. The DNA of the CDR3 is TGTGCCAGCAGTTTAGTAAAGAGCGGGTGGTACCAAGAGACCCAGTACTTC. Residues: CASSLVKSGWYQETQYF.

This chain links TRBV7-9 with TRBJ2-3; 15 positions agree with TRBD2. V was pared by 5 bases and J by 5 bases, with 8 bases of the junction left unmatched. This CDR3 has 17 amino acids. Germline values: CDR1 SEHNR, CDR2 FQNEAQ (reference sequence). DNA for the CDR3: TGTGCCAGCAGCCCCCAGGGGACTAGCGGGAGGAAAGATACGCAGTATTTT. It specifies CASSPQGTSGRKDTQYF.